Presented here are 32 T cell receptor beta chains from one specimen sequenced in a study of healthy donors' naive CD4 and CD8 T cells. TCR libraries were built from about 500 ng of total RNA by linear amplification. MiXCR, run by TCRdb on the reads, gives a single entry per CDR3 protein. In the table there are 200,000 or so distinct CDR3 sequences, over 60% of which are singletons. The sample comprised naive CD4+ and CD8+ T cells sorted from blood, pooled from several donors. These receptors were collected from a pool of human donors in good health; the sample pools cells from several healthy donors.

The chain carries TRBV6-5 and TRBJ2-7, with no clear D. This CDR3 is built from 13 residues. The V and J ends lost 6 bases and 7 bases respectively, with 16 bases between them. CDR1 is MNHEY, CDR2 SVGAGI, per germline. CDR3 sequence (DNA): TGTGCCAGCAGCTACCGACGGGCGCAAGAGCAGTACTTC. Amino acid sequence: CASSYRRAQEQYF.

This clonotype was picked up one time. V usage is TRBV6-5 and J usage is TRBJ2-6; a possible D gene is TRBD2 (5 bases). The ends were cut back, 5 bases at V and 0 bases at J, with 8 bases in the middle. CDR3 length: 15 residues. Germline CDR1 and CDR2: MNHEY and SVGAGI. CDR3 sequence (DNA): TGTGCCAGCAGTGACTACAGCTCTGGGGCCAACGTCCTGACTTTC. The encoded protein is CASSDYSSGANVLTF.

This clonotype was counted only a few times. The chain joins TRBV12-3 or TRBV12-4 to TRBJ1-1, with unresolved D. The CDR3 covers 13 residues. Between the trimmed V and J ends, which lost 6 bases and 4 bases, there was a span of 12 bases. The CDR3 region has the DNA TGTGCCAGCAGCCTAGGAGGGTCCACTGAAGCTTTCTTT. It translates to CASSLGGSTEAFF.

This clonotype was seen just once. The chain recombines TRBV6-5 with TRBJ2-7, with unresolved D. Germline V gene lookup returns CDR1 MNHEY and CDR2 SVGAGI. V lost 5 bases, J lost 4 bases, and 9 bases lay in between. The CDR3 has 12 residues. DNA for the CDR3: TGTGCCAGCAGTGAACTGGGTTACGAGCAGTACTTC. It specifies CASSELGYEQYF.

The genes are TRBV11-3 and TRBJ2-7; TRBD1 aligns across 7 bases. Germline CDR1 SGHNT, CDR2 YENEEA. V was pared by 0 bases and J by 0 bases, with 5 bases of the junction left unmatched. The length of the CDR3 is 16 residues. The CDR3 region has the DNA TGTGCCAGCAGCTTAGACCTCGGGACAGCCTCCTACGAGCAGTACTTC. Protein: CASSLDLGTASYEQYF. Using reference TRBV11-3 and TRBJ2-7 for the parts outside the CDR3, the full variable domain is EAGVVQSPRYKIIEKKQPVAFWCNPISGHNTLYWYLQNLGQGPELLIRYENEEAVDDSQLPKDRFSAERLKGVDSTLKIQPAELGDSAVYLCASSLDLGTASYEQYFGPGTRLTVT.

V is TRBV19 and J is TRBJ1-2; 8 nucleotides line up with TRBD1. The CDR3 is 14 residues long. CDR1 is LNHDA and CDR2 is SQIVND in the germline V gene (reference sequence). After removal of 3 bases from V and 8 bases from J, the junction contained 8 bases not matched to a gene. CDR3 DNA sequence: TGTGCCAGTAGTATCCGGGACAGGCTTGGCGGCTACACCTTC. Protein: CASSIRDRLGGYTF.

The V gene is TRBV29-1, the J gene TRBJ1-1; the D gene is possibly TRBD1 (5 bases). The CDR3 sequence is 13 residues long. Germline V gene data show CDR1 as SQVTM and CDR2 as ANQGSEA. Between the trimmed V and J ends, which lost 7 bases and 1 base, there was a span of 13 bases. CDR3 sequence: CSAGDPENTEAFF. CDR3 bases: TGCAGCGCCGGGGACCCAGAGAACACTGAAGCTTTCTTT.

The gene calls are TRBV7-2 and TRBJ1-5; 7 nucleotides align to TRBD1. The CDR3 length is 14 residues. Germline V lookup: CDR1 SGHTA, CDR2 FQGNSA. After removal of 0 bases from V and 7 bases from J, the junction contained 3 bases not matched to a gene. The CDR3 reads CASSLASGGQPQHF. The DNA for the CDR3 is TGTGCCAGCAGCTTAGCGTCAGGGGGACAGCCCCAGCATTTT.

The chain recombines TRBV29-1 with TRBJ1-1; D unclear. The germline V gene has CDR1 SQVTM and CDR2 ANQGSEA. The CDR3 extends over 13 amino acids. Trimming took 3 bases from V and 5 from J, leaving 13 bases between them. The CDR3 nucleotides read TGCAGCGTTGAGGGGAGGCTCGGAACTGAAGCTTTCTTT. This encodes CSVEGRLGTEAFF.

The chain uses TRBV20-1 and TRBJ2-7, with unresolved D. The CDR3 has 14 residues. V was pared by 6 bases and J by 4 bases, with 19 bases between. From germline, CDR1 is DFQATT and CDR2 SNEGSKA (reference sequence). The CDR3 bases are TGCAGTGCAACTGGGGTCTATGAACAATACGAGCAGTACTTC. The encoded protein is CSATGVYEQYEQYF.

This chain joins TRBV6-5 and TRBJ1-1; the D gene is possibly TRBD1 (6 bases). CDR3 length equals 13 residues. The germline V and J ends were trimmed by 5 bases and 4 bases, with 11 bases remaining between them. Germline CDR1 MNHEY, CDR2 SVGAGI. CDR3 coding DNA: TGTGCCAGCAGTCACAGGGAGGGCACTGAAGCTTTCTTT. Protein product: CASSHREGTEAFF.

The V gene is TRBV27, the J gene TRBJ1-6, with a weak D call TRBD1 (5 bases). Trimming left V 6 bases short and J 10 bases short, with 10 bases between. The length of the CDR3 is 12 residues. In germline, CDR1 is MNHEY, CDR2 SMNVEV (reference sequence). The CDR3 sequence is CASRGSGSPLHF. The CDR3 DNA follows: TGTGCCAGCAGGGGGTCAGGGTCACCCCTCCACTTT.

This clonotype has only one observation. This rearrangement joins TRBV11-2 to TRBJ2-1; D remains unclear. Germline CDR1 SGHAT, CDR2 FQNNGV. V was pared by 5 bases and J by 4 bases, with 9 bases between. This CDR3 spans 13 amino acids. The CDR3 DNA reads TGTGCCAGCAGCCCACTCCCGTACAATGAGCAGTTCTTC. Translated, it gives CASSPLPYNEQFF.

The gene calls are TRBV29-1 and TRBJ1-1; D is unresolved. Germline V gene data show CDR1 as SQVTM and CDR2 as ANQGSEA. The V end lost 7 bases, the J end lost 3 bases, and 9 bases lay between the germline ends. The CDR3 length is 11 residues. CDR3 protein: CSGTLDTEAFF. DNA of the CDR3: TGCAGCGGGACTTTGGACACTGAAGCTTTCTTT.

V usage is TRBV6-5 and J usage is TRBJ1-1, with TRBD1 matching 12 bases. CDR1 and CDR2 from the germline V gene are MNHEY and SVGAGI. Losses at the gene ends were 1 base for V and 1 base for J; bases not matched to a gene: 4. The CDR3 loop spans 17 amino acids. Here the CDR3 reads CASSYFGTGGGNTEAFF. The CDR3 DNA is TGTGCCAGCAGTTACTTCGGGACAGGGGGCGGGAACACTGAAGCTTTCTTT.

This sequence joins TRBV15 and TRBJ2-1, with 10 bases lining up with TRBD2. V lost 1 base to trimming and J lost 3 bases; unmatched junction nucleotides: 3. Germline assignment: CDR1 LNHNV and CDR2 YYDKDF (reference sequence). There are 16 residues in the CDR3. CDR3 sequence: CATSRAASGSYNEQFF. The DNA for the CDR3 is TGTGCCACCAGCAGAGCCGCTAGCGGGAGCTACAATGAGCAGTTCTTC.

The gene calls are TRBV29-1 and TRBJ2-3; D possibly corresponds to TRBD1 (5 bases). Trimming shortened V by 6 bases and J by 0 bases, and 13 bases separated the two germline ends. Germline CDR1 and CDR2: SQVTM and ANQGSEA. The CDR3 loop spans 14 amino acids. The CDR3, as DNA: TGCAGCGTCGGACCGACAGCTAGCACAGATACGCAGTATTTT. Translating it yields CSVGPTASTDTQYF.

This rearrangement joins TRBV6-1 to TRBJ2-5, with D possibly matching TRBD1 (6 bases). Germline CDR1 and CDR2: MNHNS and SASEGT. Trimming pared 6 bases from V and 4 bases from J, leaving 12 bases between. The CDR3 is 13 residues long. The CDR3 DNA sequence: TGTGCCAGCAGCTTAGGGACAACAGAGACCCAGTACTTC. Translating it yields CASSLGTTETQYF.

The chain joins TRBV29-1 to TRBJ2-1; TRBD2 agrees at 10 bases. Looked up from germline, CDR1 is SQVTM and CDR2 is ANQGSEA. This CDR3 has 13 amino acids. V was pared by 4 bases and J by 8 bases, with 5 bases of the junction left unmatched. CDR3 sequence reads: CSVGLAGAYEQFF. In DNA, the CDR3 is TGCAGCGTTGGGCTAGCGGGAGCTTATGAGCAGTTCTTC.

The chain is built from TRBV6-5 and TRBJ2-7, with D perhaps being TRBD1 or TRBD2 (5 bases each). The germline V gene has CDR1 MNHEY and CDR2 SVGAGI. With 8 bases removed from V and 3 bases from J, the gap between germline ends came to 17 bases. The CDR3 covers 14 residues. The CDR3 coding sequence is TGTGCCAGCTCGGGGACCCTTTTATACTACGAGCAGTACTTC. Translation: CASSGTLLYYEQYF.

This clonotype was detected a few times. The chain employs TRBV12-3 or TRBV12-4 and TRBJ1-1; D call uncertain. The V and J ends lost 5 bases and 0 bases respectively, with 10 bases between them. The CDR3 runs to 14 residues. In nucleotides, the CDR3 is TGTGCCAGCAGTCCGGGTTCCGTGAACACTGAAGCTTTCTTT. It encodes CASSPGSVNTEAFF.

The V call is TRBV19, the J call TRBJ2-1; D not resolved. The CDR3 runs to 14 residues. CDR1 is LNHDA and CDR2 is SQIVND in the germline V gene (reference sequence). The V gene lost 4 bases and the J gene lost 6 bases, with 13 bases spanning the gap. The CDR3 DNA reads TGTGCCAGTAGTAGAAATGGCGTAGTCAATGAGCAGTTCTTC. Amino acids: CASSRNGVVNEQFF.

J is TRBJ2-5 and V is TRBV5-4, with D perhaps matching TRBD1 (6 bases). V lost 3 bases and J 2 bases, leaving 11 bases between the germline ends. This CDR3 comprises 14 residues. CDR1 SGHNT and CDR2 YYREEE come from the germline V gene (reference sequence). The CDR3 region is CASSSGQTQETQYF. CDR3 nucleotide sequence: TGTGCCAGCAGCTCTGGACAGACACAAGAGACCCAGTACTTC. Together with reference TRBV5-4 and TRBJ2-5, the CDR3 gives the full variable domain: ETGVTQSPTHLIKTRGQQVTLRCSSQSGHNTVSWYQQALGQGPQFIFQYYREEENGRGNFPPRFSGLQFPNYSSELNVNALELDDSALYLCASSSGQTQETQYFGPGTRLLVL.

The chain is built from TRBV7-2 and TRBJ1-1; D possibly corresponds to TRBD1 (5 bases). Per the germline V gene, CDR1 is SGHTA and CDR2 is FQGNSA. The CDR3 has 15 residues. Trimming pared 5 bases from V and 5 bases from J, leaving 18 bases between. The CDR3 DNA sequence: TGTGCCAGCAGCCCCGGGACTTCCCTAGGGACTGAAGCTTTCTTT. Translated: CASSPGTSLGTEAFF.

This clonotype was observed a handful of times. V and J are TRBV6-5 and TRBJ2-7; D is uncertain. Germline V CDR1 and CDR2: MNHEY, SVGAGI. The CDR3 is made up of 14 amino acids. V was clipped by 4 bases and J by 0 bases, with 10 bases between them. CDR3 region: CASSLTPNSYEQYF. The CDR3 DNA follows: TGTGCCAGCAGTTTAACACCTAACTCCTACGAGCAGTACTTC.

CDR3 sequence (DNA): TGCAGCGCACTGGCCTCGACAGGGGTGAACTATGGCTACACCTTC. The encoded protein is CSALASTGVNYGYTF. The V and J genes are TRBV29-1 and TRBJ1-2; 8 bases match TRBD1. Per germline, CDR1 SQVTM and CDR2 ANQGSEA. The V gene end was trimmed by 7 bases and the J gene end by 2 bases; junction bases not matched to a gene: 12. The CDR3 length is 15 residues.

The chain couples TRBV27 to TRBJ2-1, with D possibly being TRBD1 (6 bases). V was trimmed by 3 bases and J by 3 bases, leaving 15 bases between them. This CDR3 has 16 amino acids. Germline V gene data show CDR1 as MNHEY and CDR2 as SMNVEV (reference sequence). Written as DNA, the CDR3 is TGTGCCAGCAGTTTTGGCAGAGGACAGAACTACAATGAGCAGTTCTTC. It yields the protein CASSFGRGQNYNEQFF.

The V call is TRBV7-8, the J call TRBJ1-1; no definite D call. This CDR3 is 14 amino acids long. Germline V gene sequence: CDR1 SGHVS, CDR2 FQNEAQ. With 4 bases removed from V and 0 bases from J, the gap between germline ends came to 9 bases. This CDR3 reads CASSSRTVNTEAFF. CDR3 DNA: TGTGCCAGCAGCTCTCGGACTGTGAACACTGAAGCTTTCTTT. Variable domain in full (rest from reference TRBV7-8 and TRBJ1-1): GAGVSQSPRYKVAKRGQDVALRCDPISGHVSLFWYQQALGQGPEFLTYFQNEAQLDKSGLPSDRFFAERPEGSVSTLKIQRTQQEDSAVYLCASSSRTVNTEAFFGQGTRLTVV.

The CDR3 nucleotides read TGTGCCAGCAGCCAGGACAGGGGCTATGGCTACACCTTC. It codes for CASSQDRGYGYTF. The J gene is TRBJ1-2, the V gene TRBV6-5; 9 nucleotides line up with TRBD1. This CDR3 has 13 amino acids. Germline V gives CDR1 MNHEY, CDR2 SVGAGI. V shed 6 bases and J 4 bases; nucleotides not matched to a gene: 3.

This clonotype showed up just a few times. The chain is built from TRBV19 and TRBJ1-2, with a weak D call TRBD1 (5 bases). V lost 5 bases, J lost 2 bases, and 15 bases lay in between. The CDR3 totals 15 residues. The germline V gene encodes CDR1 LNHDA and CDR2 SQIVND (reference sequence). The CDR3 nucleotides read TGTGCCAGTAGTCCTGGGCAGGGCGCCAACTATGGCTACACCTTC. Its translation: CASSPGQGANYGYTF.

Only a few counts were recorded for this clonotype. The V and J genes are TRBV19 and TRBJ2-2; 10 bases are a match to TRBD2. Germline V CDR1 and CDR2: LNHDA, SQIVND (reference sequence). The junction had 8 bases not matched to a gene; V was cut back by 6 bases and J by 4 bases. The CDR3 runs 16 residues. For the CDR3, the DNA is TGTGCCAGTAGGACAAGGACTAGCGGTGGCACCGGGGAGCTGTTTTTT. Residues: CASRTRTSGGTGELFF.

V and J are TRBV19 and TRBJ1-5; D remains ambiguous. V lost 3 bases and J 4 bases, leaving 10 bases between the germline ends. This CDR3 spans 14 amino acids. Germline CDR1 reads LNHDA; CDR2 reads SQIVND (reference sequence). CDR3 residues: CASSIAHLNQPQHF. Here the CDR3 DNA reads TGTGCCAGTAGTATCGCGCATCTTAATCAGCCCCAGCATTTT.